This entry lists 10 T cell receptor beta chains sequenced from one sample in a study of T-cell memory formation after mild COVID-19. MiXCR, run by TCRdb on the 5' RACE reads, gives a single entry per CDR3 protein. The sample includes around 310,000 distinct CDR3 sequences, about 20% of them seen just once. Sequencing input: PBMCs or a T cell subset sorted from them (not recorded which). These receptors originate from a man younger than 35 who had mild COVID-19 (a few samples of this study predate the infection). Cell type and time point are not known.

This clonotype was seen a few times. The CDR3 sequence: CASSLGRTANTEAFF. The CDR3 DNA sequence: TGTGCCAGCAGCTTAGGAAGGACAGCGAACACTGAAGCTTTCTTT. V gene TRBV7-6 combines with J gene TRBJ1-1; D perhaps matches TRBD1 (6 bases). The CDR3 has 15 amino acids. V lost 1 base and J lost 1, with 10 bases in between. Per germline, CDR1 SGHVS and CDR2 FNYEAQ.

V usage is TRBV20-1 and J usage is TRBJ1-1; no clear D. This CDR3 is built from 14 residues. In germline, CDR1 is DFQATT, CDR2 SNEGSKA (reference sequence). V was trimmed by 1 base and J by 3 bases, leaving 12 bases between them. This CDR3 reads CSARVKGYHTEAFF. CDR3 nucleotides: TGCAGTGCTAGAGTTAAAGGGTATCACACTGAAGCTTTCTTT.

This clonotype occurred many times. This chain joins TRBV6-5 and TRBJ2-3; no firm D call. The CDR3 totals 15 residues. The germline V and J ends were trimmed by 0 bases and 5 bases, with 12 bases remaining between them. CDR1 and CDR2 from the germline V gene are MNHEY and SVGAGI. The CDR3 DNA reads as TGTGCCAGCAGTTACTCGGGGAAGTTCCGAGATACGCAGTATTTT. Encoded protein: CASSYSGKFRDTQYF.

The chain employs TRBV12-3 or TRBV12-4 and TRBJ2-3; a possible D gene is TRBD1 (5 bases). The CDR3 loop spans 16 amino acids. V gave up 3 bases and J gave up 3 bases, with 16 bases separating them. CDR3 loop: CASSFRGFPPTDTQYF. CDR3 nucleotide sequence: TGTGCCAGCAGTTTTAGGGGCTTCCCACCAACAGATACGCAGTATTTT.

In this sample, this clonotype turned up a few times. The chain uses TRBV7-9 and TRBJ2-6; 8 nucleotides agree with TRBD1. This CDR3 is built from 19 residues. The germline V gene encodes CDR1 SEHNR and CDR2 FQNEAQ (reference sequence). V trimming: 8 bases; J trimming: 0 bases; junction bases outside the gene matches: 15. The CDR3 reads CASFPNRGDIYSGANVLTF. CDR3 bases: TGTGCCAGCTTTCCTAACAGGGGGGATATCTACTCTGGGGCCAACGTCCTGACTTTC.

The chain employs TRBV18 and TRBJ1-3, with D unclear. Germline V gene lookup returns CDR1 KGHSH and CDR2 LQKENI. V shed 5 bases and J shed 4 bases, with 18 bases lying between them. The CDR3 runs to 16 residues. The CDR3 sequence: CASSSTASGMGNTIYF. As DNA, the CDR3 is TGTGCCAGCTCATCGACGGCCTCGGGAATGGGAAACACCATATATTTT.

This clonotype has only a few counts. The chain couples TRBV4-3 to TRBJ2-6; D not resolved. This CDR3 spans 15 amino acids. The V end was cut by 2 bases, the J end by 2 bases, with 7 bases between. Germline lookup yields CDR1 LGHNA and CDR2 YSLEER. The CDR3 DNA reads as TGCGCCAGCAGCCAAAGGGCGGCTGGGGCCAACGTCCTGACTTTC. Protein sequence: CASSQRAAGANVLTF.

V usage is TRBV7-2 and J usage is TRBJ2-7; the match to TRBD2 covers 8 bases. CDR3 length: 17 residues. Germline V lookup: CDR1 SGHTA, CDR2 FQGNSA. V was pared by 2 bases and J by 2 bases, with 11 bases of the junction left unmatched. CDR3 nucleotides: TGTGCCAGCAGCTTAATCGGGGGGGCCAGGTCGGCCTACGAGCAGTACTTC. It codes for CASSLIGGARSAYEQYF.

This chain uses TRBV27 with TRBJ1-3; no clear D. The CDR3 runs to 13 residues. Trimming left V 5 bases short and J 11 bases short, with 16 bases between. Germline CDR1 MNHEY, CDR2 SMNVEV (reference sequence). The CDR3 coding sequence is TGTGCCAGCAGTCACTCGGGAGGTGGGGCCATATATTTT. Its protein product is CASSHSGGGAIYF.

The genes are TRBV20-1 and TRBJ2-7; no clear D. Germline V CDR1 and CDR2: DFQATT, SNEGSKA (reference sequence). V shed 0 bases and J shed 6 bases, with 12 bases lying between them. This CDR3 spans 13 amino acids. CDR3 region: CSARDPQQGEQYF. In nucleotides, the CDR3 is TGCAGTGCTAGAGATCCACAGCAAGGCGAGCAGTACTTC.